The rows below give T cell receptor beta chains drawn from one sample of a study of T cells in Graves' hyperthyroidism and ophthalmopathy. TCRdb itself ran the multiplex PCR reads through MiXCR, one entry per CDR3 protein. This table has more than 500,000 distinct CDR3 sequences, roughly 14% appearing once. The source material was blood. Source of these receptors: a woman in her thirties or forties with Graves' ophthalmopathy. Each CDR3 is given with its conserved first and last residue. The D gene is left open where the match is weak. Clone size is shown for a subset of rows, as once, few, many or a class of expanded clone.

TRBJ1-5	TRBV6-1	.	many	CASGFGQPQHF	TGTGCCAGCGGCTTTGGCCAGCCCCAGCATTTT
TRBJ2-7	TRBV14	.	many	CASSPGRGTYEQYF	TGTGCCAGCAGCCCGGGTAGGGGAACGTACGAGCAGTACTTC
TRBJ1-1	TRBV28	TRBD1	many	CASSSQGARLDTEAFF	TGTGCCAGCAGTTCCCAGGGGGCAAGGCTCGACACTGAAGCTTTCTTT
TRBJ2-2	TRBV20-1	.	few	CSATSLQGANTGELFF	TGCAGTGCTACAAGCTTGCAGGGAGCGAACACCGGGGAGCTGTTTTTT
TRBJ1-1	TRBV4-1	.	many	CASSQDVRVAEAFF	TGCGCCAGCAGCCAAGATGTCAGGGTTGCTGAAGCTTTCTTT
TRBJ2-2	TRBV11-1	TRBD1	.	CASSSPARDRGTGELFF	TGTGCCAGCAGCTCACCAGCCCGGGACAGGGGAACCGGGGAGCTGTTTTTT
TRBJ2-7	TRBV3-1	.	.	CASSPTQTGWGEQYF	TGTGCCAGCAGTCCCACTCAAACAGGGTGGGGGGAGCAGTACTTC
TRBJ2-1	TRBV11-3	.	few	CASSFRLANEQFF	TGTGCCAGCAGCTTTAGGTTGGCCAATGAGCAGTTCTTC
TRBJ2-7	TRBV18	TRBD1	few	CASSRQGVSSYEQYF	TGTGCCAGCTCACGACAGGGAGTTAGCTCCTACGAGCAGTACTTC
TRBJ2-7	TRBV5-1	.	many	CASRPGTSLREQYF	TGCGCCAGCAGGCCCGGGACCTCGTTGAGAGAGCAGTACTTC
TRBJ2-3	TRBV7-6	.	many	CASSLSPDTQYF	TGTGCCAGCAGCTTAAGTCCAGATACGCAGTATTTT
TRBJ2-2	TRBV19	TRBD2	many	CASTREQYTGELFF	TGTGCCAGTACGCGGGAGCAATACACCGGGGAGCTGTTTTTT
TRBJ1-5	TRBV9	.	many	CASSSRDTGNQPQHF	TGTGCCAGCAGCTCCAGGGACACGGGCAATCAGCCCCAGCATTTT
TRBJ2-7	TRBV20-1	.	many	CSARSRHLEQYF	TGCAGTGCTAGGTCCCGACACCTCGAGCAGTACTTC
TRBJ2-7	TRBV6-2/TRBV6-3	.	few	CASARGRDRGQQYF	TGTGCCAGCGCGAGGGGGAGGGATAGAGGTCAGCAGTACTTC
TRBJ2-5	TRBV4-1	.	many	CASSQEAGEEETQYF	TGCGCCAGCAGCCAAGAGGCCGGGGAGGAAGAGACCCAGTACTTC
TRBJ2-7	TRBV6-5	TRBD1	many	CASSTRQGFPYEQYF	TGTGCCAGCAGCACAAGACAGGGTTTTCCCTACGAGCAGTACTTC
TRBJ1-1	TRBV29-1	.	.	CSVDQGDGAFF	TGCAGCGTCGATCAGGGAGACGGAGCTTTCTTT
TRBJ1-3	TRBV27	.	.	CASSPWDGGAGNTIYF	TGTGCCAGCAGTCCATGGGACGGCGGTGCGGGAAACACCATATATTTT
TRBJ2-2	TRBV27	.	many	CASSPGVNTGELFF	TGTGCCAGCAGTCCGGGAGTAAACACCGGGGAGCTGTTTTTT
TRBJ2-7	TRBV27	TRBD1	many	CASSVTGEDSYEQYF	TGTGCCAGCAGTGTGACAGGGGAGGATTCCTACGAGCAGTACTTC
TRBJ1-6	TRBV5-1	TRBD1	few	CASSTGQATSPLHF	TGCGCCAGCAGCACCGGACAGGCCACATCACCCCTCCACTTT
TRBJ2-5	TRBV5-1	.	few	CASSARRTDVQETQYF	TGCGCCAGCAGCGCACGACGGACAGATGTCCAAGAGACCCAGTACTTC
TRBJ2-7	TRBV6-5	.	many	CASNSDSYEQYF	TGTGCCAGCAATTCTGACTCCTACGAGCAGTACTTC
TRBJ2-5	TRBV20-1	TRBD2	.	CSARAWAGVVETQYF	TGCAGTGCTAGAGCTTGGGCGGGAGTAGTAGAGACCCAGTACTTC
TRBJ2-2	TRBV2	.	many	CASSRDGGGDTGELFF	TGTGCCAGCAGTCGGGACGGAGGAGGGGACACCGGGGAGCTGTTTTTT
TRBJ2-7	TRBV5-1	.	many	CASSLGDISYEQYF	TGCGCCAGCAGCTTGGGGGACATCTCCTACGAGCAGTACTTC
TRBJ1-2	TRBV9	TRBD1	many	CASSQGGSRIVPNYGYTF	TGTGCCAGCAGCCAGGGGGGCTCTCGGATCGTCCCTAACTATGGCTACACCTTC
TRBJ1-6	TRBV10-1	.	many	CASSGRTAEGSPLHF	TGCGCCAGCAGTGGGAGGACAGCCGAGGGTTCACCCCTCCACTTT
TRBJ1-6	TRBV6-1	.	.	CASSEQRYNSPLHF	TGTGCCAGCAGTGAACAGCGGTATAATTCACCCCTCCACTTT
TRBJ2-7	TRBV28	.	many	CASRRRVSYEQYF	TGTGCCAGCAGGCGGCGCGTCTCCTACGAGCAGTACTTC
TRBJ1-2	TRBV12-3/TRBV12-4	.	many	CASSPRTAGDYGYTF	TGTGCCAGCAGCCCTAGGACGGCAGGAGACTATGGCTACACCTTC
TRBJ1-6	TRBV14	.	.	CASSPVGGLESPLHF	TGTGCCAGCAGCCCAGTGGGGGGTTTGGAGTCACCCCTCCACTTT
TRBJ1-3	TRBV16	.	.	CASSQGPGPMSGNTIYF	TGTGCCAGCAGCCAAGGCCCGGGACCGATGTCTGGAAACACCATATATTTT
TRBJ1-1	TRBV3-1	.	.	CASSQDEYVSEAFF	TGTGCCAGCAGCCAAGATGAGTATGTGTCGGAAGCTTTCTTT
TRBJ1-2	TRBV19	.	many	CASSIRDSYTF	TGTGCCAGTAGTATCCGGGACAGCTACACCTTC
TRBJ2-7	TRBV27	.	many	CASVARDSYEQYF	TGTGCCAGCGTTGCCCGGGACTCCTACGAGCAGTACTTC
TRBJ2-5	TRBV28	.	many	CASSFRSGRQETQYF	TGTGCCAGCAGTTTTAGGAGTGGTAGGCAAGAGACCCAGTACTTC
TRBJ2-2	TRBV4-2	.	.	CASSHGSRATGELFF	TGTGCCAGCAGCCACGGGAGCCGAGCCACCGGGGAGCTGTTTTTT
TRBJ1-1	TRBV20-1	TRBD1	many	CSVVGQGAEAFF	TGCAGTGTGGTAGGACAGGGGGCTGAAGCTTTCTTT
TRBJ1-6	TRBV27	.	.	CASSPFITAGDSPLHF	TGTGCCAGCAGCCCATTTATAACCGCCGGGGATTCACCCCTCCACTTT
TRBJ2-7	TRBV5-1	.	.	CASSPVSGGLSPYEQYF	TGCGCCAGCAGCCCTGTTAGTGGGGGCCTCTCCCCCTACGAGCAGTACTTC
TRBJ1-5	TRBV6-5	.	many	CASSYSQNTQPQHF	TGTGCCAGCAGTTACTCACAGAATACTCAGCCCCAGCATTTT
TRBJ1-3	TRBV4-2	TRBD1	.	CASSRPGQIASGNTIYF	TGTGCCAGCAGCCGACCGGGACAGATAGCGTCTGGAAACACCATATATTTT
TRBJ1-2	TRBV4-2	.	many	CASSPPAGFGYTF	TGTGCCAGCAGCCCACCGGCGGGTTTCGGCTACACCTTC
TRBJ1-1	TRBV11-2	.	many	CASSLGRVNTEAFF	TGTGCCAGCAGCTTAGGCAGGGTCAACACTGAAGCTTTCTTT
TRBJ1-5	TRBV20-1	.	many	CSARDTGTLGNQPQHF	TGCAGTGCTAGAGATACGGGAACTTTGGGCAATCAGCCCCAGCATTTT
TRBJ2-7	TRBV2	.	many	CASSTTGRSYEQYF	TGTGCCAGCAGTACCACAGGGAGGTCCTACGAGCAGTACTTC
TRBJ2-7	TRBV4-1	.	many	CASSRQHAYEQYF	TGCGCCAGCAGCCGACAGCACGCCTACGAGCAGTACTTC
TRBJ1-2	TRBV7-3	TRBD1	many	CASSLYRTGNYGYTF	TGTGCCAGCAGCCTCTACCGGACAGGGAACTATGGCTACACCTTC
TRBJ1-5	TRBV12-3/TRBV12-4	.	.	CASGTMDQPQHF	TGTGCCAGCGGAACCATGGATCAGCCCCAGCATTTT
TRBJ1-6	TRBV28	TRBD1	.	CASSFGRPGGYSPPHF	TGTGCCAGCAGTTTTGGGCGGCCAGGGGGATATTCACCCCCCCACTTT
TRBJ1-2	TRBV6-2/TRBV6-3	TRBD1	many	CASRLRTGREYGYTF	TGTGCCAGCAGGCTCCGGACAGGGCGAGAGTATGGCTACACCTTC
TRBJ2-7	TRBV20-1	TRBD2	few	CSARDPSGRPYEQYF	TGCAGTGCTAGAGATCCCAGCGGGAGACCCTACGAGCAGTACTTC
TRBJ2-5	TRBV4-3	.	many	CASSQDYRPQETQYF	TGCGCCAGCAGCCAAGATTACAGGCCTCAAGAGACCCAGTACTTC